This T cell receptor beta chain was recovered during a study of response to subunit inactivated influenza vaccine. The CDR3 runs to 14 residues. Germline CDR1 reads SGHRS; CDR2 reads YFSETQ. V was clipped by 1 base and J by 11 bases, with 18 bases between them. TCRdb reprocessed the RT-PCR reads via MiXCR and lists one record per CDR3 protein. The repertoire has 530,000 or so distinct CDR3 sequences, approximately 12% of them found once; the top ten carry 10% to 13%. The sequence came from a man aged 50 to 59 who received an inactivated influenza vaccine. The material was PBMCs from blood, obtained on the day of vaccination. The chain employs TRBV5-1 and TRBJ1-1, with a weak D call TRBD1 (5 bases). The CDR3 region is CASSLIDSPGRAFF. The CDR3 DNA reads TGCGCCAGCAGCTTGATCGACAGCCCGGGACGCGCTTTCTTT.